The 31 T cell receptor beta chains presented below share a single source sample, sequenced in a study of shared clonotypes between healthy human individuals. Generated by immunoSEQ multiplex PCR, the TCRdb table keeps only in-frame clones and is missing some. Altogether around 2,000,000 clones are present, less than 95% being singletons, with the ten largest covering 1.2%. Naive CD8 cells comprised CD45RO-negative, CCR7-positively selected cells, excluding terminally differentiated effector memory CD45RA+ cells. The sequencing sample was made of naive CD8+ T cells sorted from blood. The receptor set was obtained from a man younger than 30 in good health.

V and J are TRBV5-1 and TRBJ2-2; D remains unclear. CDR1 is SGHRS and CDR2 is YFSETQ in the germline V gene. Trimming took 1 base from V and 7 from J, leaving 14 bases between them. This CDR3 contains 15 residues. CDR3 protein: CASSLIWEGGGELFF. CDR3 sequence (DNA): TGCGCCAGCAGCTTGATCTGGGAAGGTGGCGGGGAGCTGTTTTTT. The whole variable domain, filled in from reference TRBV5-1 and TRBJ2-2, reads KAGVTQTPRYLIKTRGQQVTLSCSPISGHRSVSWYQQTPGQGLQFLFEYFSETQRNKGNFPGRFSGRQFSNSRSEMNVSTLELGDSALYLCASSLIWEGGGELFFGEGSRLTVL.

The V gene is TRBV4-2, the J gene TRBJ1-1; no firm D call. Germline V CDR1 and CDR2: LGHNA, YNFKEQ. The V end lost 1 base, the J end lost 1 base, and 13 bases lay between the germline ends. CDR3 size: 16 residues. In nucleotides, the CDR3 is TGTGCCAGCAGCCAAGTACAATTTGGAAAGAACACTGAAGCTTTCTTT. Translated, it gives CASSQVQFGKNTEAFF.

This chain connects TRBV6-1 to TRBJ2-2; D might be TRBD1 (6 bases). CDR1 is MNHNS and CDR2 is SASEGT in the germline V gene. This CDR3 region has 15 residues. Trimming pared 6 bases from V and 6 bases from J, leaving 17 bases between. The CDR3 spells CASSPGTGKSGELFF. The CDR3 DNA follows: TGTGCCAGCAGCCCCGGTACAGGGAAGTCCGGGGAGCTGTTTTTT.

The V and J genes are TRBV7-6 and TRBJ2-5, with D tentatively TRBD2 (5 bases). CDR1 and CDR2 (germline): SGHVS, FNYEAQ. Trimming took off 4 bases at V and 2 bases at J, with 11 bases between the two ends. The CDR3 sequence is 14 residues long. For the CDR3, the DNA is TGTGCCAGCAGCTCAACGGGGATACAAGAGACCCAGTACTTC. As protein: CASSSTGIQETQYF. Drawing the rest from reference TRBV7-6 and TRBJ2-5, the complete variable domain is GAGVSQSPRYKVTKRGQDVALRCDPISGHVSLYWYRQALGQGPEFLTYFNYEAQQDKSGLPNDRFSAERPEGSISTLTIQRTEQRDSAMYRCASSSTGIQETQYFGPGTRLLVL.

Note on this clone: Other DNA sequences in this sample translate to the same CDR3. The gene calls are TRBV19 and TRBJ1-5, with D unclear. The CDR3 is made up of 12 amino acids. Trimming removed 5 bases from V and 5 bases from J, with 7 bases in between. Germline loops: CDR1 LNHDA, CDR2 SQIVND (reference sequence). The CDR3 region has the DNA TGTGCCAGTAGTCCGGGGTATCAGCCCCAGCATTTT. The encoded protein is CASSPGYQPQHF.

The V gene is TRBV15, the J gene TRBJ1-4; the D is unclear. The V gene lost 5 bases and the J gene lost 7 bases, with 8 bases spanning the gap. The CDR3 runs 12 residues. CDR1 and CDR2 (germline): LNHNV, YYDKDF (reference sequence). For the CDR3, the DNA is TGTGCCACCAGCGAAGGGAGTGAAAAACTGTTTTTT. Amino acids: CATSEGSEKLFF.

The V and J genes are TRBV6-1 and TRBJ2-7, with TRBD2 matching over 7 bases. The CDR3 covers 11 residues. CDR1 and CDR2 (germline): MNHNS, SASEGT. After removal of 11 bases from V and 9 bases from J, the junction contained 10 bases not matched to a gene. The CDR3 sequence: CAAGVGGPQYF. The CDR3 coding sequence is TGTGCCGCGGGGGTGGGAGGACCGCAGTACTTC.

CDR3 protein: CASSLLGRTNTEAFF. Here the CDR3 DNA reads TGTGCCAGCAGCTTATTGGGCAGAACGAACACTGAAGCTTTCTTT. The chain links TRBV11-2 to TRBJ1-1; D uncertain. Germline CDR1 SGHAT, CDR2 FQNNGV. The CDR3 loop spans 15 amino acids. Trimming pared 2 bases from V and 1 base from J, leaving 11 bases between.

With respect to this clone: Other DNA sequences in the same sample also yield this CDR3. The chain is built from TRBV5-1 and TRBJ2-7; TRBD1 aligns across 9 bases. CDR3 length: 13 residues. V lost 3 bases and J lost 5; bases outside the gene matches: 3. CDR1 is SGHRS, CDR2 YFSETQ, per germline. The CDR3 bases are TGCGCCAGCAGCTGGACAGGGGCCGACGAGCAGTACTTC. Amino acids: CASSWTGADEQYF.

This rearrangement joins TRBV20-1 to TRBJ1-1; D not resolved. Germline V gene lookup returns CDR1 DFQATT and CDR2 SNEGSKA (reference sequence). V was clipped by 3 bases and J by 6 bases, with 8 bases between them. The CDR3 runs to 11 residues. The CDR3 sequence: CSASATAEAFF. The CDR3 coding sequence is TGCAGTGCTAGTGCTACGGCTGAAGCTTTCTTT.

The chain employs TRBV27 and TRBJ1-6; the D gene is possibly TRBD1 (5 bases). The germline gives CDR1 MNHEY, CDR2 SMNVEV (reference sequence). This CDR3 spans 14 amino acids. V was trimmed by 4 bases and J by 6 bases, leaving 10 bases between them. The CDR3 loop is CASSYAGTNSPLHF. The CDR3 DNA reads as TGTGCCAGCAGTTACGCAGGGACTAATTCACCCCTCCACTTT.

The chain is built from TRBV7-8 and TRBJ2-1; D possibly corresponds to TRBD2 (6 bases). Per germline, CDR1 SGHVS and CDR2 FQNEAQ. V dropped 5 bases and J dropped 10 bases, with 15 bases sitting between them. The CDR3 length is 13 residues. The CDR3, as DNA: TGTGCCAGCAGCCCCCAACTAGCAGACGAGCAGTTCTTC. Encoded protein: CASSPQLADEQFF.

The chain uses TRBV30 and TRBJ1-3, with D hard to call. The germline V and J ends were trimmed by 0 bases and 0 bases, with 9 bases remaining between them. Germline V gives CDR1 GTSNPN, CDR2 SVGIG (reference sequence). The CDR3 sequence is 15 residues long. CDR3 sequence (DNA): TGTGCCTGGAGTGTACGGCAGGACTCTGGAAACACCATATATTTT. It codes for CAWSVRQDSGNTIYF.

The gene calls are TRBV19 and TRBJ2-1, with D perhaps matching TRBD1 (6 bases). The germline V gene has CDR1 LNHDA and CDR2 SQIVND (reference sequence). This CDR3 region has 14 residues. V dropped 1 base and J dropped 8 bases, with 12 bases sitting between them. The CDR3 protein is CASSIGLRGYEQFF. DNA of the CDR3: TGTGCCAGTAGTATAGGTCTCAGGGGTTATGAGCAGTTCTTC.

This clone has only one observation. This chain uses TRBV4-3 with TRBJ2-5; D is unresolved. Germline values: CDR1 LGHNA, CDR2 YSLEER. The V end lost 1 base, the J end lost 5 bases, and 11 bases lay between the germline ends. The CDR3 runs 14 residues. This CDR3 reads CASSQVEGSETQYF. The CDR3 DNA is TGCGCCAGCAGCCAAGTCGAAGGGTCGGAGACCCAGTACTTC.

The chain joins TRBV10-2 to TRBJ2-6, with D tentatively TRBD1 or TRBD2 (5 bases each). There are 16 residues in the CDR3. V lost 7 bases, J lost 0 bases, and 13 bases lay in between. In germline, CDR1 is WSHSY, CDR2 SAAADI. CDR3 protein: CASTGSGNSGANVLTF. In DNA form, the CDR3 reads TGCGCCAGCACGGGATCAGGGAACTCTGGGGCCAACGTCCTGACTTTC.

This rearrangement joins TRBV6-1 to TRBJ2-1; 8 bases align to TRBD1. Trimming removed 6 bases from V and 2 bases from J; junction bases left unmatched: 3. The length of the CDR3 is 14 residues. CDR1 is MNHNS and CDR2 is SASEGT in the germline V gene. CDR3 sequence (DNA): TGTGCCAGCAGGATGACAGGGGCCTACAATGAGCAGTTCTTC. Its translation is CASRMTGAYNEQFF.

The V gene is TRBV4-2, the J gene TRBJ2-1; weak D call: TRBD2 (5 bases). This CDR3 is 16 amino acids long. Between the trimmed V and J ends, which lost 1 base and 3 bases, there was a span of 13 bases. Germline V gives CDR1 LGHNA, CDR2 YNFKEQ. This CDR3 is CASSQVLGNLYNEQFF. DNA of the CDR3: TGTGCCAGCAGCCAAGTACTCGGGAATCTCTACAATGAGCAGTTCTTC.

The chain recombines TRBV5-1 with TRBJ2-7, with a weak D call TRBD2 (6 bases). The CDR3 runs 17 residues. CDR1 is SGHRS, CDR2 YFSETQ, per germline. Trimming shortened V by 3 bases and J by 2 bases, and 21 bases separated the two germline ends. The CDR3 DNA follows: TGCGCCAGCAGCTCCGAGAGGGGAGGCATGGAGGCCTACGAGCAGTACTTC. Translating it yields CASSSERGGMEAYEQYF.

The rearrangement joins TRBV5-1 to TRBJ2-1; D remains ambiguous. Germline V gene data show CDR1 as SGHRS and CDR2 as YFSETQ. The CDR3 sequence is 14 residues long. V lost 0 bases to trimming and J lost 2 bases, with 6 bases between them. This chain's CDR3 is CASSLDTPYNEQFF. The CDR3 DNA follows: TGCGCCAGCAGCTTGGATACCCCCTACAATGAGCAGTTCTTC.

This clone has a single count. The same CDR3 also results from other DNA sequences found in this sample. J is TRBJ2-1 and V is TRBV27, with 9 nucleotides matching TRBD1. This CDR3 region has 14 residues. Germline V gene sequence: CDR1 MNHEY, CDR2 SMNVEV (reference sequence). V gave up 3 bases and J gave up 3 bases; unmatched junction bases: 0. CDR3 nucleotide sequence: TGTGCCAGCAGTTTGGACAGGGGCTACAATGAGCAGTTCTTC. Protein sequence: CASSLDRGYNEQFF.

Details on this clone: Within the sample, other DNA sequences also encode this same CDR3. The V call is TRBV30, the J call TRBJ2-5, with D perhaps TRBD2 (5 bases). V lost 0 bases and J lost 4, with 12 bases in between. The CDR3 is 14 residues long. CDR1 and CDR2 from the germline V gene are GTSNPN and SVGIG (reference sequence). The CDR3: CAWSVLGLGETQYF. The CDR3 DNA sequence: TGTGCCTGGAGTGTACTCGGACTGGGAGAGACCCAGTACTTC. The complete variable domain, with remaining parts taken from reference TRBV30 and TRBJ2-5, reads SQTIHQWPATLVQPVGSPLSLECTVEGTSNPNLYWYRQAAGRGLQLLFYSVGIGQISSEVPQNLSASRPQDRQFILSSKKLLLSDSGFYLCAWSVLGLGETQYFGPGTRLLVL.

This clone has just one count. V is TRBV5-6 and J is TRBJ2-1; 14 bases are a match to TRBD2. V trimming: 2 bases; J trimming: 1 base; junction bases outside the gene matches: 2. Germline-derived CDR1 and CDR2 are SGHDT and YYEEEE. The CDR3 is 17 amino acids. The CDR3 DNA is TGTGCCAGCAGCTTATGGACTAGCGGGGGGTCCTACAATGAGCAGTTCTTC. Amino acid sequence: CASSLWTSGGSYNEQFF. The full variable domain, rest sourced from reference TRBV5-6 and TRBJ2-1, is DAGVTQSPTHLIKTRGQQVTLRCSPKSGHDTVSWYQQALGQGPQFIFQYYEEEERQRGNFPDRFSGHQFPNYSSELNVNALLLGDSALYLCASSLWTSGGSYNEQFFGPGTRLTVL.

The chain carries TRBV30 and TRBJ2-7, with 7 nucleotides matching TRBD1. Losses at the gene ends were 0 bases for V and 3 bases for J; bases not matched to a gene: 5. The CDR3 is 14 amino acids. Germline V gene data show CDR1 as GTSNPN and CDR2 as SVGIG (reference sequence). The CDR3 coding sequence is TGTGCCTGGAGTGTAAAGGGGGCAGTCTACGAGCAGTACTTC. Translated: CAWSVKGAVYEQYF.

The count of this clone is one. The chain links TRBV7-9 to TRBJ1-2, with 7 bases matching TRBD1. The CDR3 totals 14 residues. V dropped 5 bases and J dropped 6; count of bases not matched to a gene: 9. Germline assignment: CDR1 SEHNR and CDR2 FQNEAQ (reference sequence). For the CDR3, the DNA is TGTGCCAGCAGCAGCGGGACAGTATTTCATGGCTACACCTTC. Translated: CASSSGTVFHGYTF.

The chain couples TRBV7-2 to TRBJ2-3; D is unresolved. Per the germline V gene, CDR1 is SGHTA and CDR2 is FQGNSA. The CDR3 is 13 residues long. The germline V and J ends were trimmed by 5 bases and 6 bases, with 12 bases remaining between them. The CDR3 nucleotides are TGTGCCAGCAGCGTGCCCCTCCCGGATACGCAGTATTTT. Translated: CASSVPLPDTQYF.

This sequence joins TRBV6-4 and TRBJ2-2, with D hard to call. The CDR3 length is 15 residues. Per germline, CDR1 MRHNA and CDR2 SNTAGT. V lost 5 bases to trimming and J lost 8 bases, with 18 bases between them. The CDR3 region is CASSSPDCFLGELFF. CDR3 DNA sequence: TGTGCCAGCAGTTCCCCCGACTGTTTTCTTGGGGAGCTGTTTTTT.

This chain joins TRBV6-6 and TRBJ2-7; D perhaps matches TRBD2 (6 bases). Between the trimmed V and J ends, which lost 1 base and 7 bases, there was a span of 14 bases. Looked up from germline, CDR1 is MNHNY and CDR2 is SVGAGI (reference sequence). The CDR3 has 14 amino acids. CDR3 residues: CASSYYREEGEQYF. The CDR3 coding sequence is TGTGCCAGCAGTTACTATAGGGAGGAAGGAGAGCAGTACTTC.

The chain couples TRBV4-1 to TRBJ2-2; 9 bases line up with TRBD2. Unmatched junction bases numbered 8, after V lost 6 bases and J lost 3 bases. The CDR3 runs 16 residues. Germline values: CDR1 MGHRA, CDR2 YSYEKL. CDR3 nucleotide sequence: TGCGCCAGCAGGCTAGACCGGACTAGCGACACCGGGGAGCTGTTTTTT. This translates into CASRLDRTSDTGELFF.

This clone has a single count. V and J are TRBV4-1 and TRBJ1-2; D is unresolved. Germline values: CDR1 MGHRA, CDR2 YSYEKL. The CDR3 loop spans 16 amino acids. Between the trimmed V and J ends, which lost 0 bases and 2 bases, there was a span of 13 bases. The CDR3 loop reads CASSQDAGNKNYGYTF. In DNA, the CDR3 is TGCGCCAGCAGCCAAGATGCAGGTAATAAGAACTATGGCTACACCTTC.

V is TRBV2 and J is TRBJ2-3, with unresolved D. The V gene lost 5 bases and the J gene lost 0 bases, with 9 bases spanning the gap. There are 14 residues in the CDR3. Germline values: CDR1 SNHLY, CDR2 FYNNEI. CDR3 protein: CASSPPESTDTQYF. CDR3 nucleotide sequence: TGTGCCAGCAGTCCTCCAGAAAGCACAGATACGCAGTATTTT.